This TCR beta chain was documented in a study of shared clonotypes between healthy human individuals. Deletions cut 4 bases from V and 3 bases from J, with 10 bases between. Germline CDR1 is MNHNS and CDR2 is SASEGT. This CDR3 contains 13 residues. The naive CD8 fraction comprised CD45RO-negative cells positively selected for CCR7 and excluded terminally differentiated effector memory CD45RA+ cells. Genomic DNA of each subset was evenly split across several immunoSEQ plates. Source study methods: For the immunoSEQ data, sequences were junction-only without quality scores, so filtering differed. Assay: immunoSEQ multiplex PCR; the TCRdb copy retains only in-frame clones and omits some. From that table come the V and J calls and clone size; the DNA was used to work out D and trimming. The profile shows 2 million to 2.5 million clones, just under 95% of them singletons. This clone was counted once.

The rearrangement joins TRBV6-1 to TRBJ2-7; a possible D gene is TRBD2 (6 bases). Sequenced: naive CD8+ T cells sorted from blood. The clonotype originates from a man aged 18 to 30 in good health. The CDR3 here is CASSAKDYYEQYF. CDR3 sequence (DNA): TGTGCCAGCAGTGCTAAGGACTACTACGAGCAGTACTTC.